This TCR beta chain was sequenced for a study of blood T cell repertoires in COVID-19. Study context: Acute and convalescent COVID-19 specimens originated in the United States, Italy and Spain. PBMCs, B-cell-depleted T cells, or T cells provided the cDNA or gDNA that made up the material.

Sequenced by immunoSEQ multiplex PCR; TCRdb stores in-frame clones only, minus some. The repertoire has fewer than 350,000 clones, nearly 90% of them found once; the top ten carry around 1.7%. A word on this clone: Different DNA sequences within this sample yield the same CDR3.

Clinical histories supplied by participants themselves formed the basis of cohort assignment. Trimming cost V 6 bases and J 1 base; bases outside gene matches: 2. The CDR3 is 14 amino acids. Germline assignment: CDR1 MDHEN and CDR2 SYDVKM. The sequence was collected from a woman aged 18-29 years with acute COVID-19. The gene calls are TRBV28 and TRBJ2-3; 9 positions agree with TRBD2. Sequencing was performed on PBMCs or T cells enriched from blood (not recorded which). CDR3 DNA sequence: TGTGCCAGCAGATTAGCGGGAGGCACAGATACGCAGTATTTT. The encoded protein is CASRLAGGTDTQYF.